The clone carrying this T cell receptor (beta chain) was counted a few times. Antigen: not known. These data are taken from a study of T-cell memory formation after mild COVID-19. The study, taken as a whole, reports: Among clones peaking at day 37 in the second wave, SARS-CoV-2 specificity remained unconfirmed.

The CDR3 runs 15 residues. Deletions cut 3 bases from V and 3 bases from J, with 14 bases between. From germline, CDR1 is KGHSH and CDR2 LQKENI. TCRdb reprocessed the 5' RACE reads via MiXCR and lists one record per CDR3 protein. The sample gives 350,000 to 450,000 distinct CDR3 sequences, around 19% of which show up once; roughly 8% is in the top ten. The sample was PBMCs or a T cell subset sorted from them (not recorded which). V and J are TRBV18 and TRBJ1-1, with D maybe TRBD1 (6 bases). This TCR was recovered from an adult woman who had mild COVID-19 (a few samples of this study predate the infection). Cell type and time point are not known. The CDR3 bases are TGTGCCAGCTCACCTCAACAGGGTGGGGACACTGAAGCTTTCTTT. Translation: CASSPQQGGDTEAFF.